This is a list of T cell receptor beta chains from one sample in a study of shared clonotypes between healthy human individuals. Produced via immunoSEQ multiplex PCR; TCRdb's table is partial and in-frame only. The repertoire holds some 580,000 clones, more than 95% seen once, with 0.3% in the top ten. Material: naive CD8+ T cells sorted from blood. These receptors were collected from a man under 40 in good health. Both conserved end residues are part of each CDR3. The D gene is left open where the match is weak. Size is omitted from some rows. Given values are once, few, many or a class for expanded clones.

j_call d_call clone_size v_call cdr3_aa cdr3_nt
TRBJ2-2 . . TRBV28 CASSFESADPNPDTGELFF TGTGCCAGCAGTTTTGAGTCCGCGGACCCCAATCCTGACACCGGGGAGCTGTTTTTT
TRBJ2-3 . . TRBV11-2 CASSSGPAKDTQYF TGTGCCAGCAGCTCCGGGCCGGCTAAGGATACGCAGTATTTT
TRBJ2-7 TRBD1 . TRBV6-5 CASSHRDSIYEQYF TGTGCCAGCAGCCACCGGGACAGTATCTACGAGCAGTACTTC
TRBJ2-7 . . TRBV29-1 CSAGQTLRNEQYF TGCAGCGCCGGACAGACCCTTAGGAACGAGCAGTACTTC
TRBJ2-3 . . TRBV4-3 CASSQDARGGDTQYF TGCGCCAGCAGCCAAGATGCGAGGGGTGGAGATACGCAGTATTTT
TRBJ2-1 TRBD2 . TRBV9 CASSVGTSPLDEQFF TGTGCCAGCAGCGTCGGGACTAGCCCCTTAGATGAGCAGTTCTTC
TRBJ2-7 . . TRBV28 CASSFSDYEQYF TGTGCCAGCAGTTTTTCGGACTACGAGCAGTACTTC
TRBJ1-5 . . TRBV30 CAWSARGSNQPQHF TGTGCCTGGAGTGCCAGAGGGAGCAATCAGCCCCAGCATTTT
TRBJ2-5 . . TRBV7-6 CASSLTEGEGQETQYF TGTGCCAGCAGCTTGACGGAGGGAGAAGGCCAAGAGACCCAGTACTTC
TRBJ2-1 TRBD2 . TRBV29-1 CSGEGYDPYNEQFF TGCAGCGGGGAGGGGTACGACCCCTACAATGAGCAGTTCTTC
TRBJ2-5 . once TRBV27 CASRRGEGDRETQYF TGTGCCAGCAGGAGGGGGGAAGGCGATCGGGAGACCCAGTACTTC
TRBJ2-5 . . TRBV7-9 CASSLVSPQETQYF TGTGCCAGCAGCTTAGTCTCCCCGCAAGAGACCCAGTACTTC
TRBJ1-2 . . TRBV6-9 CASSYQLLAPICTGYTF TGTGCCAGCAGTTATCAGCTGCTTGCACCCATCTGTACTGGCTACACCTTC
TRBJ2-7 TRBD1 . TRBV7-9 CASSFWTGISYEQYF TGTGCCAGCAGCTTCTGGACAGGAATTTCCTACGAGCAGTACTTC
TRBJ2-1 . . TRBV7-7 CASSLTPGQSILEQFF TGTGCTAGCAGCCTCACACCGGGGCAGTCGATATTGGAGCAGTTCTTC
TRBJ2-7 . . TRBV29-1 CSVKAILSYEQYF TGCAGCGTTAAAGCAATCCTCTCCTACGAGCAGTACTTC
TRBJ2-7 TRBD2 . TRBV27 CASSLGTSGSSYEQYF TGTGCCAGCAGTTTGGGAACTAGCGGGAGCTCCTACGAGCAGTACTTC
TRBJ2-1 . . TRBV19 CASSTGGGDQFGSYNEQFF TGTGCCAGTAGTACCGGAGGCGGGGACCAATTCGGATCTTACAATGAGCAGTTCTTC
TRBJ2-2 TRBD2 . TRBV6-6 CASSTESGANTGELFF TGTGCCAGCAGTACGGAAAGCGGGGCGAACACCGGGGAGCTGTTTTTT
TRBJ2-5 . . TRBV6-1 CASSEYRGTFQETQYF TGTGCCAGCAGTGAATATCGGGGGACCTTCCAAGAGACCCAGTACTTC
TRBJ1-5 . . TRBV7-9 CASTLSGGEQPQHF TGTGCCAGCACCCTTAGCGGGGGGGAACAGCCCCAGCATTTT
TRBJ2-3 TRBD2 . TRBV11-2 CASSLDVGGPTDTQYF TGTGCCAGCAGCTTAGATGTGGGAGGGCCCACAGATACGCAGTATTTT
TRBJ2-7 TRBD1 . TRBV28 CASSYPSRDRVFEQYF TGTGCCAGCAGTTACCCTAGCCGGGACAGAGTCTTCGAGCAGTACTTC
TRBJ2-7 . . TRBV15 CATSPGVLLVRYEQYF TGTGCCACCAGCCCGGGCGTGTTACTAGTAAGGTACGAGCAGTACTTC
TRBJ2-1 . . TRBV7-8 CASSLGLWDEQFF TGTGCCAGCAGCTTAGGCCTCTGGGATGAGCAGTTCTTC
TRBJ2-4 TRBD1 . TRBV12-5 CASGTRGRDKNIQYF TGTGCTAGTGGAACCAGGGGGAGAGACAAAAACATTCAGTACTTC
TRBJ2-1 TRBD1 . TRBV4-1 CASSPGQTPYNEQFF TGCGCCAGCAGCCCGGGACAGACCCCTTACAATGAGCAGTTCTTC
TRBJ2-3 TRBD2 . TRBV15 CATSRDPGVRLTSDTDTQYF TGTGCCACCAGCAGAGATCCCGGGGTTCGGTTGACTAGCGACACAGATACGCAGTATTTT
TRBJ2-5 . . TRBV7-7 CASSLGGLAGQETQYF TGTGCCAGCAGCTTAGGGGGACTGGCGGGGCAAGAGACCCAGTACTTC
TRBJ2-3 TRBD2 once TRBV27 CASSQLLAGKDTQYF TGTGCCAGCAGTCAATTACTAGCGGGGAAAGATACGCAGTATTTT
TRBJ2-2 . . TRBV9 CASSGPETPPGELFF TGTGCCAGCAGCGGACCTGAGACGCCCCCCGGGGAGCTGTTTTTT
TRBJ2-5 . . TRBV29-1 CSVRDLQETQYF TGCAGCGTTAGGGACTTACAAGAGACCCAGTACTTC
TRBJ2-7 . . TRBV20-1 CSAFWGLEYF TGCAGTGCCTTTTGGGGACTGGAGTACTTC
TRBJ1-5 TRBD1 once TRBV29-1 CSVLRQGSNQPQHF TGCAGTGTACTCCGACAGGGGAGCAATCAGCCCCAGCATTTT
TRBJ2-5 . . TRBV7-4 CASSLADKSQETQYF TGTGCCAGCAGCTTAGCCGACAAGTCACAAGAGACCCAGTACTTC
TRBJ1-2 TRBD1 . TRBV19 CASSISGTGNGYTF TGTGCCAGTAGTATTTCCGGGACAGGGAATGGCTACACCTTC
TRBJ1-1 TRBD1 . TRBV5-1 CASSPWGQMNTEAFF TGCGCCAGCAGTCCATGGGGACAGATGAACACTGAAGCTTTCTTT
TRBJ2-1 . once TRBV25-1 CASSNPARSYNEQFF TGTGCCAGCAGTAACCCGGCGAGGTCCTACAATGAGCAGTTCTTC
TRBJ2-1 . . TRBV13 CASSRTLWGWNEQFF TGTGCCAGCAGCAGGACCCTATGGGGATGGAATGAGCAGTTCTTC
TRBJ2-7 . . TRBV7-9 CASSLGLKNEQYF TGTGCCAGCAGCTTAGGACTCAAAAACGAGCAGTACTTC
TRBJ2-7 TRBD2 . TRBV7-9 CASSPSGREQYF TGTGCCAGCAGCCCTAGCGGGAGGGAGCAGTACTTC
TRBJ2-7 . . TRBV4-2 CASSQANQIGEQYF TGTGCCAGCAGCCAAGCAAACCAGATTGGGGAGCAGTACTTC
TRBJ2-7 TRBD1 . TRBV27 CASRIGTGSREQYF TGTGCCAGCAGGATCGGGACAGGTTCCCGGGAGCAGTACTTC
TRBJ2-3 . . TRBV5-1 CASSLVIADTQYF TGCGCCAGCAGCTTGGTGATAGCAGATACGCAGTATTTT
TRBJ2-1 TRBD2 . TRBV29-1 CSVRGGRVAGVNEQFF TGCAGCGTTAGGGGGGGCAGGGTAGCGGGAGTCAATGAGCAGTTCTTC
TRBJ2-1 . once TRBV7-8 CASSLSTYNEQFF TGTGCCAGCAGCCTTTCAACTTACAATGAGCAGTTCTTC
TRBJ1-4 . . TRBV29-1 CSVALTSTNEKLFF TGCAGCGTTGCCCTCACATCAACTAATGAAAAACTGTTTTTT
TRBJ2-3 TRBD1 . TRBV15 CATSRDQYTGGIPDTQYF TGTGCCACCAGCAGAGATCAATACACAGGGGGCATCCCAGATACGCAGTATTTT
TRBJ2-7 TRBD1 . TRBV4-1 CASSQVLAGGYEQYF TGCGCCAGCAGCCAAGTCCTGGCAGGGGGTTACGAGCAGTACTTC
TRBJ2-7 TRBD2 . TRBV4-1 CASSQPGSGGRQYF TGCGCCAGCAGCCAACCTGGGAGCGGCGGGAGGCAGTACTTC
TRBJ2-1 . . TRBV5-1 CASSPDGNYNEQFF TGCGCCAGCAGCCCGGACGGGAACTACAATGAGCAGTTCTTC
TRBJ1-1 TRBD1 . TRBV2 CASSRDRGTMNTEAFF TGTGCCAGCAGTCGGGACAGGGGAACCATGAACACTGAAGCTTTCTTT
TRBJ2-7 . . TRBV5-1 CASSLVMAGGTYEQYF TGCGCCAGCAGCTTGGTAATGGCAGGGGGGACCTACGAGCAGTACTTC
TRBJ2-3 TRBD2 . TRBV6-5 CASSRTTSGTDTQYF TGTGCCAGCAGCCGCACGACTAGCGGCACAGATACGCAGTATTTT
TRBJ2-7 . . TRBV13 CASSPGTHTYEQYF TGTGCCAGCAGCCCCGGGACACACACCTACGAGCAGTACTTC
TRBJ2-3 TRBD2 . TRBV5-6 CASSLGLAGVSDTQYF TGTGCCAGCAGCTTGGGACTAGCGGGAGTCAGTGATACGCAGTATTTT
TRBJ2-7 TRBD2 . TRBV11-2 CASSLAVLAGNEQYF TGTGCCAGCAGCTTAGCGGTTCTAGCGGGGAACGAGCAGTACTTC
TRBJ1-1 TRBD1 . TRBV2 CAINRDRGVRAEAFF TGTGCCATCAACCGGGACAGGGGGGTTAGGGCTGAAGCTTTCTTT
TRBJ2-7 TRBD1 . TRBV15 CATSSSGTVYEQYF TGTGCCACCAGCAGCTCCGGGACAGTCTACGAGCAGTACTTC
TRBJ1-2 TRBD1 . TRBV9 CASSGRTGMDYGYTF TGTGCCAGCAGCGGCCGGACAGGGATGGACTATGGCTACACCTTC